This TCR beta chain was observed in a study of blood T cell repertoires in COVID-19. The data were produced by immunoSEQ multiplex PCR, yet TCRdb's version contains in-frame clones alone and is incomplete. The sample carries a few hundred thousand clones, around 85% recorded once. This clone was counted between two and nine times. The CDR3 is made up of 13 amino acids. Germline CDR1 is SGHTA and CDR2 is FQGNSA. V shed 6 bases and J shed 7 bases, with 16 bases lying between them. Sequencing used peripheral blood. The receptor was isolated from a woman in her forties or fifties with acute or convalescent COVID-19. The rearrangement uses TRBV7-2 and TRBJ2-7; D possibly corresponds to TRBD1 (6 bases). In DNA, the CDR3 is TGTGCCAGCAGACCTACAGGGTCGAGGGAGCAGTACTTC. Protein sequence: CASRPTGSREQYF.